This T cell receptor beta chain was captured by sequencing in a study of cytomegalovirus exposure and HLA in healthy donors. On the study more broadly: T cells numbering around 170 million yielded some 100 million unique TCR beta sequences in an earlier analysis. Study-wide results and limits: High sensitivity and specificity were reportedly achieved when the classifier diagnosed cytomegalovirus status. Accurate predictions that matched the HLA-A and HLA-B alleles of most subjects were reportedly made from TCR beta sequences. Most observed TCR sequences were rare, whereas some public TCRs were detected in many donors.

PCR used 60 Vbeta primers and 13 Jbeta primers. TCRdb's table, derived via immunoSEQ multiplex PCR, lists solely in-frame clones and lacks some. Here the sample spans some 170,000 clones, 80% to 90% being singletons. On this clone itself: Its antigen is currently unknown.

This CDR3 is 13 amino acids long. Trimming took 8 bases from V and 8 from J; bases not matched to a gene: 14. Germline V gene sequence: CDR1 SQVTM, CDR2 ANQGSEA. The sample consisted of PBMCs. V is TRBV29-1 and J is TRBJ1-2, with 7 bases aligning to TRBD1. The sequence was obtained from a woman aged 25-40 years in good health and CMV-seropositive. DNA of the CDR3: TGCAGCTCCCAGTCGGAGGGGGCGCGAGGCTACACCTTC. Translation: CSSQSEGARGYTF. The full variable domain, rest sourced from reference TRBV29-1 and TRBJ1-2, is SAVISQKPSRDICQRGTSLTIQCQVDSQVTMMFWYRQQPGQSLTLIATANQGSEATYESGFVIDKFPISRPNLTFSTLTVSNMSPEDSSIYLCSSQSEGARGYTFGSGTRLTVV.